One sample yielded the 25 T cell receptor beta chains listed below, sequenced in a study of identical twins. A single record per CDR3 protein comes from TCRdb applying MiXCR to the 5' RACE reads. The table lists about 470,000 distinct CDR3 sequences, 24% of them singletons. This sample also belongs to another study, concerning T cells expressing NK-cell markers.

Specimen: CD4+ T cells sorted from blood. All receptors come from a woman aged 18 to 35 in good health.

The CDR3 sequence is CASCRWTNTDTQYF. The CDR3 coding sequence is TGTGCCAGCTGCCGATGGACTAACACAGATACGCAGTATTTT. This chain links TRBV11-2 with TRBJ2-3, with D possibly being TRBD2 (6 bases). From germline, CDR1 is SGHAT and CDR2 FQNNGV. There are 14 residues in the CDR3. V lost 8 bases to trimming and J lost 2 bases, with 14 bases between them.

The chain links TRBV4-3 to TRBJ2-7; 7 nucleotides align to TRBD1. The length of the CDR3 is 13 residues. Germline loops: CDR1 LGHNA, CDR2 YSLEER. V lost 2 bases and J lost 3; bases outside the gene matches: 1. The CDR3 coding sequence is TGCGCCAGCAGCCAACGACAGGGCTACGAGCAGTACTTC. Protein product: CASSQRQGYEQYF.

This clonotype was counted between two and nine times. The chain links TRBV5-1 to TRBJ2-1; 8 bases agree with TRBD1. Germline loops: CDR1 SGHRS, CDR2 YFSETQ. The CDR3 is made up of 14 amino acids. The ends lost 3 bases at V and 8 bases at J; junction bases unmatched: 7. Written as DNA, the CDR3 is TGCGCCAGCAGCTGGACAGGGTTTGGGGATGAGCAGTTCTTC. Translated, it gives CASSWTGFGDEQFF.

The chain has TRBV7-8 and TRBJ2-4, with a weak D call TRBD1 (6 bases). The CDR3 has 15 amino acids. Germline-derived CDR1 and CDR2 are SGHVS and FQNEAQ. The ends were cut back, 5 bases at V and 8 bases at J, with 19 bases in the middle. CDR3: CASSHYGAGVHIQYF. The CDR3 DNA reads TGTGCCAGCAGCCATTATGGGGCAGGGGTGCACATTCAGTACTTC. The variable domain in full, completed from reference TRBV7-8 and TRBJ2-4, reads GAGVSQSPRYKVAKRGQDVALRCDPISGHVSLFWYQQALGQGPEFLTYFQNEAQLDKSGLPSDRFFAERPEGSVSTLKIQRTQQEDSAVYLCASSHYGAGVHIQYFGAGTRLSVL.

This clonotype was found a few times. The chain joins TRBV6-5 to TRBJ2-2; 7 bases line up with TRBD1. This CDR3 has 15 amino acids. V lost 2 bases to trimming and J lost 5 bases; unmatched junction nucleotides: 5. Germline V gene lookup returns CDR1 MNHEY and CDR2 SVGAGI. CDR3 sequence (DNA): TGTGCCAGCAGTTACAAGCCCAGGGGGACCGGGGAGCTGTTTTTT. Protein sequence: CASSYKPRGTGELFF.

This clonotype was picked up a small number of times. The CDR3 loop reads CSARDGRTGLTGELFF. The CDR3 region has the DNA TGCAGTGCTAGAGATGGAAGGACAGGGCTCACCGGGGAGCTGTTTTTT. This chain joins TRBV20-1 and TRBJ2-2, with 8 bases that match TRBD1. CDR1 is DFQATT and CDR2 is SNEGSKA in the germline V gene (reference sequence). After removal of 0 bases from V and 4 bases from J, the junction contained 7 bases not matched to a gene. The CDR3 is 16 amino acids.

This rearrangement joins TRBV7-2 to TRBJ2-5; D not certain. This CDR3 comprises 16 residues. The germline gives CDR1 SGHTA, CDR2 FQGNSA. The V end was cut by 5 bases, the J end by 2 bases, with 18 bases between. In DNA, the CDR3 is TGTGCCAGCAGCCTGAGCCCGGTATACAATCAAGAGACCCAGTACTTC. It is translated as CASSLSPVYNQETQYF.

This chain links TRBV24-1 with TRBJ2-1, with D tentatively TRBD2 (7 bases). Per germline, CDR1 KGHDR and CDR2 SFDVKD. The CDR3 is 14 residues long. The V and J ends lost 7 bases and 10 bases respectively, with 19 bases between them. Here the CDR3 reads CATSGEGGVHEQFF. The CDR3 DNA is TGTGCCACCAGCGGGGAGGGGGGCGTACACGAGCAGTTCTTC.

The sample holds a few counts of this clonotype. J is TRBJ1-4 and V is TRBV29-1, with TRBD1 as a possible D gene (5 bases). CDR1 is SQVTM and CDR2 is ANQGSEA in the germline V gene. This CDR3 is built from 14 residues. The V end lost 4 bases, the J end lost 4 bases, and 13 bases lay between the germline ends. CDR3 amino acids: CSVVEGQFNEKLFF. The CDR3 DNA is TGCAGCGTTGTAGAGGGGCAGTTTAATGAAAAACTGTTTTTT.

The chain joins TRBV5-1 to TRBJ2-1; possibly TRBD2 for D (6 bases). Trimming stripped 2 bases from V and 7 bases from J, with 16 bases between. Germline V gene lookup returns CDR1 SGHRS and CDR2 YFSETQ. This CDR3 is built from 15 residues. In DNA, the CDR3 is TGCGCCAGCAGCTTCCGGGAGCTGGGTAGGAATGAGCAGTTCTTC. Translated, it gives CASSFRELGRNEQFF.

A few counts support this clonotype. The rearrangement joins TRBV6-2 or TRBV6-3 to TRBJ2-1; 11 positions match TRBD2. The CDR3 loop spans 15 amino acids. V dropped 6 bases and J dropped 12; count of bases not matched to a gene: 13. Germline-derived CDR1 and CDR2 are MNHEY and SVGEGT. As DNA, the CDR3 is TGTGCCAGCAGGGGAGCTAGCGGGAGGAAAATTCGGCAGTTCTTC. Translating gives CASRGASGRKIRQFF.

This clonotype occurred a few times. The CDR3 region has the DNA TGTGCCAGCAGACGAACCCCTTACACAGATACGCAGTATTTT. Translating it yields CASRRTPYTDTQYF. This chain uses TRBV2 with TRBJ2-3; D is unclear. This CDR3 region has 14 residues. Trimming cost V 6 bases and J 2 bases, with 12 bases left between them. Germline V gene sequence: CDR1 SNHLY, CDR2 FYNNEI.

In the case of this clonotype: A much larger clone lies one base from this, so it may be a read error. The rearrangement uses TRBV10-3 and TRBJ1-6; D may be TRBD1 (5 bases). V was trimmed by 10 bases and J by 9 bases, leaving 22 bases between them. CDR3 length: 15 residues. Germline V gene lookup returns CDR1 ENHRY and CDR2 SYGVKD. The chain's CDR3 is CATRWGSQDISPLHF. CDR3 bases: TGTGCCACCCGGTGGGGCTCTCAAGATATTTCACCCCTCCACTTT.

The chain combines TRBV20-1 with TRBJ1-6; D is possibly TRBD1 (6 bases). This CDR3 has 15 amino acids. Germline CDR1 and CDR2: DFQATT and SNEGSKA (reference sequence). The V end was cut by 6 bases, the J end by 7 bases, with 19 bases between. The CDR3 DNA is TGCAGTGCAACGAAGACAGGTGATGGAAATTCACCCCTCCACTTT. Translation: CSATKTGDGNSPLHF.

This clonotype came up a few times. The chain uses TRBV7-2 and TRBJ2-3, with a possible D match to TRBD2 (6 bases). This CDR3 is 16 amino acids long. Germline lookup yields CDR1 SGHTA and CDR2 FQGNSA. Trimming cost V 1 base and J 5 bases, with 16 bases left between them. CDR3 in DNA: TGTGCCAGCAGCTTAGGTGGGGGGAGCGGCGGAGATACGCAGTATTTT. Its protein product is CASSLGGGSGGDTQYF.

V usage is TRBV5-5 and J usage is TRBJ2-7; 9 bases align to TRBD1. Looked up from germline, CDR1 is SGHKS and CDR2 is YYEKEE (reference sequence). V lost 3 bases to trimming and J lost 0 bases; unmatched junction nucleotides: 4. CDR3 length: 15 residues. CDR3 bases: TGTGCCAGCAGCTGGGGACAGGGAAGCTCCTACGAGCAGTACTTC. Encoded protein: CASSWGQGSSYEQYF.

This clonotype has at least ten counts. The CDR3 DNA reads TGTGCCAGCAGCCAAGATCGGGGAAAGGGTTTAAATGAGCAGTTCTTC. Amino acids: CASSQDRGKGLNEQFF. This sequence joins TRBV14 and TRBJ2-1; a weak D match, TRBD2 (5 bases). The CDR3 extends over 16 amino acids. Germline loops: CDR1 SGHDN, CDR2 FVKESK. Trimming took off 0 bases at V and 7 bases at J, with 16 bases between the two ends.

This clonotype was seen more than once but under ten times. The CDR3 carries no conserved terminal phenylalanine or tryptophan, so it likely arises from a read error. V and J are TRBV5-1 and TRBJ2-1; no definite D call. CDR1 is SGHRS and CDR2 is YFSETQ in the germline V gene. This CDR3 has 12 amino acids. V was cut by 5 bases and J by 7 bases, with 10 bases left in between. Here the CDR3 DNA reads TGCGCCAGCAGGTGGTCGGGTAATGAGCAGTTCCTC. The encoded protein is CASRWSGNEQFL.

This clonotype has at least ten counts. The chain recombines TRBV6-1 with TRBJ1-1, with unresolved D. CDR3 length: 12 amino acids. Germline CDR1 and CDR2: MNHNS and SASEGT. V shed 3 bases and J shed 8 bases, with 10 bases lying between them. The CDR3 DNA sequence: TGTGCCAGCAGTGAGAATGGACGGGAAGCTTTCTTT. It specifies CASSENGREAFF.

This clonotype was observed a few times. The chain has TRBV20-1 and TRBJ1-4; no firm D call. Germline lookup yields CDR1 DFQATT and CDR2 SNEGSKA (reference sequence). V lost 7 bases and J 7 bases, leaving 19 bases between the germline ends. CDR3 length: 14 amino acids. The CDR3 DNA reads TGCAGTGTAAGTCCGACTGGAGAGGCTGAAAAACTGTTTTTT. It encodes CSVSPTGEAEKLFF.

The CDR3 DNA sequence: TGTGCCAGCAGCGGCCCCCAGGGGGGGGTGGCCCAGTACTTC. Amino acid sequence: CASSGPQGGVAQYF. This sequence joins TRBV7-9 and TRBJ2-5; D is perhaps TRBD1 or TRBD2 (7 bases each). V lost 5 bases to trimming and J lost 9 bases, with 19 bases between them. The CDR3 sequence is 14 residues long. Germline CDR1 and CDR2: SEHNR and FQNEAQ (reference sequence).

The chain links TRBV5-1 to TRBJ2-1; 10 bases are a match to TRBD2. V lost 7 bases, J lost 1 base, and 5 bases stayed unmatched. CDR1 and CDR2 (germline): SGHRS, YFSETQ. The CDR3 covers 15 residues. The CDR3 nucleotides are TGCGCCAGCGGGCGGACTAGCGGATCCTACAATGAGCAGTTCTTC. Amino acid sequence: CASGRTSGSYNEQFF.

This chain uses TRBV10-3 with TRBJ1-6, with D unresolved. Germline-derived CDR1 and CDR2 are ENHRY and SYGVKD. This CDR3 is 14 amino acids long. The ends were cut back, 6 bases at V and 4 bases at J, with 10 bases in the middle. The CDR3 is CAISPTRYNSPLHF. CDR3 in DNA: TGTGCCATCAGCCCGACACGTTATAATTCACCCCTCCACTTT.

The CDR3 DNA reads as TGCGCCAGCAGCTCGGGACAGGAAGGTTCACCCCTCCACTTT. Its translation: CASSSGQEGSPLHF. The chain joins TRBV5-1 to TRBJ1-6; 8 bases align to TRBD1. Germline lookup yields CDR1 SGHRS and CDR2 YFSETQ. The length of the CDR3 is 14 residues. J was trimmed by 9 bases and V by 3 bases; bases with no gene match: 5.

This clonotype was counted only a few times. The chain employs TRBV6-2 or TRBV6-3 and TRBJ1-1; TRBD1 might be the D (5 bases). Trimming took off 6 bases at V and 7 bases at J, with 9 bases between the two ends. This CDR3 has 11 amino acids. The germline V gene encodes CDR1 MNHEY and CDR2 SVGEGT. In DNA form, the CDR3 reads TGTGCCAGCAGGACAGTCCTTGAAGCTTTCTTT. It specifies CASRTVLEAFF.